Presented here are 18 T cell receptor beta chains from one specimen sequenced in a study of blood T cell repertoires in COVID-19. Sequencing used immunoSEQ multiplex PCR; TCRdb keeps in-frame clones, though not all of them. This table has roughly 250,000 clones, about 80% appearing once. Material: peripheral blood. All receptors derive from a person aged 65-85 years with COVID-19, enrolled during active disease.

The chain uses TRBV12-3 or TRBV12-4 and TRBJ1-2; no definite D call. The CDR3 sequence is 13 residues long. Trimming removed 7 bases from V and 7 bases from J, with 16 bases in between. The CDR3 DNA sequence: TGTGCCAGCACCTTGAGGGCAGGCACTGGCTACACCTTC. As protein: CASTLRAGTGYTF.

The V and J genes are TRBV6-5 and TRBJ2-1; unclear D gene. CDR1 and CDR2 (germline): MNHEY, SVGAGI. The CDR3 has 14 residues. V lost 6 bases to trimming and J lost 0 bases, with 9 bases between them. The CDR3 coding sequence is TGTGCCAGCAGGCGGAGCCTCTCCTACAATGAGCAGTTCTTC. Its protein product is CASRRSLSYNEQFF.

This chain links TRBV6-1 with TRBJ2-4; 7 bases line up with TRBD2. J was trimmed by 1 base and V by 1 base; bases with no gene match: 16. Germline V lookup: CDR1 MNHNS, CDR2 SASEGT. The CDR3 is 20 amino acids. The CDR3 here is CASSEGGAMGTIRAKNIQYF. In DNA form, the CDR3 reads TGTGCCAGCAGTGAAGGCGGGGCCATGGGGACTATACGGGCCAAAAACATTCAGTACTTC.

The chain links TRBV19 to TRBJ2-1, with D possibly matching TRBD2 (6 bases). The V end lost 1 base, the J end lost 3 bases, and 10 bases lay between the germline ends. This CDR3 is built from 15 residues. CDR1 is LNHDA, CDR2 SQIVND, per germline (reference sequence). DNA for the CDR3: TGTGCCAGTAGTATAGCGGGAGCTGACTACAATGAGCAGTTCTTC. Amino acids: CASSIAGADYNEQFF.

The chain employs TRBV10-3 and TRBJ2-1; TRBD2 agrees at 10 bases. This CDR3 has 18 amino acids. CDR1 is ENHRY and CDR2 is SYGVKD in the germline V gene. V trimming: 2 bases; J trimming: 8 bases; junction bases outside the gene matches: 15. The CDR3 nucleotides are TGTGCCATCAGTGAGCCGACCCGAGGGCTAGCGGGAGAGTATGAGCAGTTCTTC. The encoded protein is CAISEPTRGLAGEYEQFF.

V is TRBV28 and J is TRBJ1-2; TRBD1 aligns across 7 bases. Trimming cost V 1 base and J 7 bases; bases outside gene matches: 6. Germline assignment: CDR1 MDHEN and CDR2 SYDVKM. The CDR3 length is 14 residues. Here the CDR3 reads CASSLYGTEGGYTF. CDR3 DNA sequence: TGTGCCAGCAGTTTATATGGGACAGAGGGTGGCTACACCTTC.

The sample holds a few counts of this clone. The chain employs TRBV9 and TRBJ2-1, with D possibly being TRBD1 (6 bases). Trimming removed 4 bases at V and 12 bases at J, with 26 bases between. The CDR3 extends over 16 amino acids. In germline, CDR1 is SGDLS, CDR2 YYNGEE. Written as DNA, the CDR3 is TGTGCCAGCAGCCTAGGTGTGGGGACGGACTCCAGGGGGCAGTTCTTC. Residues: CASSLGVGTDSRGQFF.

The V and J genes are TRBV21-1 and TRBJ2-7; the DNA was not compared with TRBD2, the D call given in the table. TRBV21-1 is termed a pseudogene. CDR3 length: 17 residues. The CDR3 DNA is TGTGCCAGCACTTCAATATGGACTAGCGGGAGTAGGGGCGAGCAGTACTTC. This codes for CASTSIWTSGSRGEQYF.

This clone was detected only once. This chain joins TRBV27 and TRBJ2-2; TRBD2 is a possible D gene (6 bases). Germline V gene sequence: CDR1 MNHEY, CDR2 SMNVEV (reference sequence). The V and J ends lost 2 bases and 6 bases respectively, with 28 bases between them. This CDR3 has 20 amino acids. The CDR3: CASSLQTGRPPTGGSGELFF. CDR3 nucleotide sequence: TGTGCCAGCAGTTTACAGACGGGCCGACCACCTACTGGGGGGTCCGGGGAGCTGTTTTTT.

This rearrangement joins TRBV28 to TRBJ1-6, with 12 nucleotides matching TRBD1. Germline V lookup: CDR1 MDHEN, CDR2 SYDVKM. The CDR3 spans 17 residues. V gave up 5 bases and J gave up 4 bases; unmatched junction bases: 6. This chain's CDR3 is CASSPGTGGGYNSPLHF. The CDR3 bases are TGTGCCAGCAGTCCGGGGACAGGGGGCGGATATAATTCACCCCTCCACTTT.

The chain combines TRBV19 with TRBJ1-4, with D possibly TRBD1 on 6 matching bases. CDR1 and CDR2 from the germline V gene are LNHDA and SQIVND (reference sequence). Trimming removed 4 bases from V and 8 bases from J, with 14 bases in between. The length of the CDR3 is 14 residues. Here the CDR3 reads CASSNRERWEKLFF. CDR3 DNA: TGTGCCAGTAGTAACAGGGAAAGGTGGGAAAAACTGTTTTTT. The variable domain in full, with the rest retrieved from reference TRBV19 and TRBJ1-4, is DGGITQSPKYLFRKEGQNVTLSCEQNLNHDAMYWYRQDPGQGLRLIYYSQIVNDFQKGDIAEGYSVSREKKESFPLTVTSAQKNPTAFYLCASSNRERWEKLFFGSGTQLSVL.

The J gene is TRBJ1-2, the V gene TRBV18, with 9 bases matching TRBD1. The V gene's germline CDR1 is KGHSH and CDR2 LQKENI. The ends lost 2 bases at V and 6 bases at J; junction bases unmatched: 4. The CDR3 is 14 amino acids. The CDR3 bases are TGTGCCAGCTCACCAACGGGACAGGGAGATGGCTACACCTTC. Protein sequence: CASSPTGQGDGYTF.

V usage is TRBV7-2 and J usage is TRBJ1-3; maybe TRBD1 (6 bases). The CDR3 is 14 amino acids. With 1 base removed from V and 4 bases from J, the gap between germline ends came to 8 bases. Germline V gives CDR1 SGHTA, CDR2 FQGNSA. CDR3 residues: CASSLGDNGNTIYF. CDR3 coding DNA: TGTGCCAGCAGCTTAGGGGACAACGGAAACACCATATATTTT.

CDR3 amino acids: CASSLLGFGEVSTDTQYF. For the CDR3, the DNA is TGTGCCAGCAGTTTACTCGGCTTTGGGGAGGTTAGCACAGATACGCAGTATTTT. V gene TRBV27 combines with J gene TRBJ2-3; possibly TRBD2 for D (6 bases). Between the trimmed V and J ends, which lost 2 bases and 0 bases, there was a span of 18 bases. CDR3 size: 18 residues. CDR1 MNHEY and CDR2 SMNVEV come from the germline V gene (reference sequence).

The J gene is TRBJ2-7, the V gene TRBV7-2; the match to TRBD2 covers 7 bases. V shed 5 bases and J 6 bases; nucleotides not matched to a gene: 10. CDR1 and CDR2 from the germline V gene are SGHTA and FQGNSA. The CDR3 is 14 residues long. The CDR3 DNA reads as TGTGCCAGCAGCCGTCCGGGGGGAGTATCCGAGCAGTACTTC. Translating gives CASSRPGGVSEQYF.

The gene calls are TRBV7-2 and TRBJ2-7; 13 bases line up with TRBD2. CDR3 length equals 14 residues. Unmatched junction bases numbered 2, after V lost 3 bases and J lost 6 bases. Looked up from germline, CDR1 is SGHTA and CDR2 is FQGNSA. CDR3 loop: CASSLGLAGSEQYF. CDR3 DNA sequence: TGTGCCAGCAGCTTGGGACTAGCGGGGAGCGAGCAGTACTTC.

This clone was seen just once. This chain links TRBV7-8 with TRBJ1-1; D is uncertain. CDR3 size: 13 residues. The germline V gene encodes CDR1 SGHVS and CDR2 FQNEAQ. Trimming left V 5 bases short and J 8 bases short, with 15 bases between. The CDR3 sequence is CASSQAGGGEAFF. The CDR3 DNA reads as TGTGCCAGCAGCCAAGCCGGAGGTGGCGAAGCTTTCTTT. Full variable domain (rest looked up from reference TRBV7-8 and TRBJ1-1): GAGVSQSPRYKVAKRGQDVALRCDPISGHVSLFWYQQALGQGPEFLTYFQNEAQLDKSGLPSDRFFAERPEGSVSTLKIQRTQQEDSAVYLCASSQAGGGEAFFGQGTRLTVV.

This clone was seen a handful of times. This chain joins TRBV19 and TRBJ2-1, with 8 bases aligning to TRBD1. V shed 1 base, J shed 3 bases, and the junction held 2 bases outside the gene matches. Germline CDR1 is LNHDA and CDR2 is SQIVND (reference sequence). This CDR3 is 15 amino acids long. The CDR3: CASSIGDRLYNEQFF. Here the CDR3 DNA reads TGTGCCAGTAGTATAGGGGACAGGCTCTACAATGAGCAGTTCTTC.